This entry is about one T cell receptor (beta chain). No cognate antigen has been identified for it. No base qualities exist here, and no much larger clone lies one base off it. The record originates from a study of blood T cells in healthy people across ages (dated by TCRdb to 2014 to 2015). Background for the entire study: In model experiments, roughly one uniquely barcoded TCR beta cDNA molecule per two T cells was captured by template switching. Age-related changes in TCR beta repertoire diversity were measured in the study by deep sequencing normalized with unique cDNA molecular identifiers. Four age groups were formed from the donors: young (average approximately 15 years), middle-aged (around 41), aged (roughly 58) and long-lived (around 82). To avoid experimental bias, donors of different ages were spread randomly across the sequencing lanes. The study analyzed two additional independent replicas of 1 million unique cDNA reads from the same blood draw for two donors, one aged 18 to 30 and one aged 80 or older. Beyond this particular receptor, the publication reports: Observed TCR beta diversity per million T cells fell roughly linearly with age, and a significant reduction was already apparent by age around 40. The CMV infection status of donors was not known, potentially confounding age-related changes in expanded clonotypes. Since profiling was done on bulk unsorted PBMCs, naive and antigen-experienced compartments could not be conclusively compared. A strong correlation was found between observed TCR beta diversity and the percentage of naive T cells measured by flow cytometry. Total diversity estimates from one million sequenced T cells were considered lower bounds and underestimates. Compared with the aged group, the long-lived group had more naive CD4+ T cells, fewer expanded clones and increased TCR diversity, a pattern suggesting age selection.

The library was prepared using 5' RACE. A second PCR of about 6 to 11 cycles was performed with a sample-barcoded 5' primer and a J-beta primer mix. A unique molecular identifier was introduced onto each TCR beta cDNA molecule by a template-switch 5' adaptor carrying 12 random nucleotides. Each sample yielded at least 2.5 million CDR3-containing paired-end reads. First-strand cDNA was synthesized from all RNA with the Mint cDNA synthesis kit, primed by a TRBC-specific oligonucleotide. Following uracil-DNA glycosylase treatment, a first 18-cycle PCR with universal primers M1SS and BC2_uni_R was performed on all cDNA. As for the original processing: Each sample was normalized by randomly selecting 1 million high-quality reads, each carrying a distinct molecular identifier. Instead of being binned into consensus sequences, reads with shared molecular identifiers were discarded. MiTCR, set to a Q25 quality threshold and the strictest error-elimination algorithm, was used for CDR3 identification, clonotype clustering and error correction. A nonparametric unseen species model with Euler transformation was used to estimate a lower bound on total TCR beta diversity. The public reads were reprocessed in TCRdb via fastp at Q25 and MiXCR, keeping in-frame beta chains. Each record represents a unique CDR3 protein, reported with the most common genes and DNA among its rows. For this entry, the V and J calls and clone size follow TCRdb and not the study's own pipeline. Within this sample are roughly 1.9 million distinct CDR3 sequences, with roughly 43% of them counted one time only. The top ten constitute under 30% of the sample.

Counted from cysteine to phenylalanine, this CDR3 has 14 amino acids. Left in the record is the CDR3 DNA by itself, 42 bases read in frame from the first base. Trimming costs V 6 bases and J 4 bases, and their ends lie 16 bases apart. Reading the germline V gene (reference sequence) gives CDR1 DFQATT and CDR2 SNEGSKA. Systemically healthy Caucasian individuals from Russia, 39 in total and aged about 6 to 90 years, were included as donors. Each donor gave ten milliliters of peripheral blood, collected into EDTA-treated Vacutainer tubes. Ficoll-Paque density-gradient centrifugation was used to isolate PBMCs, with at least 6 million obtained per sample. Total RNA, at least 6 micrograms per sample, was extracted from PBMCs with Trizol reagent. For every donor, flow cytometry on a PBMC aliquot measured the percentage of naive CD45RAhigh/CD27high T cells.

This sequence originates from a human donor in good health. The material sequenced was blood. The rearrangement joined TRBV20-1 to TRBJ1-5, with TRBD1 perhaps the D gene, on 5 matching bases. The nucleotide sequence reads TGCAGTGCCTTAAAGGGGTTGGGGAATCAGCCCCAGCATTTT. Its translation is CSALKGLGNQPQHF.